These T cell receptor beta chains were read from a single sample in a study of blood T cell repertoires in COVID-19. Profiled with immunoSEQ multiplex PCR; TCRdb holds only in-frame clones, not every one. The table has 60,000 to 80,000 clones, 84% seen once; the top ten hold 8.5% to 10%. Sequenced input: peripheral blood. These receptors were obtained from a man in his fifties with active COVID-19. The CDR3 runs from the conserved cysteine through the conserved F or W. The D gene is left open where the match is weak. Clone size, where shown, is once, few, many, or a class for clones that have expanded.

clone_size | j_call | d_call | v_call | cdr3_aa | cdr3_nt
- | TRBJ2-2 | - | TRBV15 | CATSRDAGVGELFF | TGTGCCACCAGCAGAGATGCAGGGGTCGGGGAGCTGTTTTTT
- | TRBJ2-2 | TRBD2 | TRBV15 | CATSIRTSGRTNTGELFF | TGTGCCACCAGCATCCGGACTAGCGGGAGGACGAACACCGGGGAGCTGTTTTTT
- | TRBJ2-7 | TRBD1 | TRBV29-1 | CSVWATGEYEQYF | TGCAGCGTTTGGGCGACAGGGGAGTACGAGCAGTACTTC
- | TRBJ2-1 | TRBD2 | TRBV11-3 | CASNEGTSGISEQFF | TGTGCCAGCAACGAGGGGACTAGCGGGATCAGTGAGCAGTTCTTC
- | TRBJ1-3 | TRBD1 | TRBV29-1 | CSAGTGLSGNTIYF | TGCAGCGCTGGGACAGGCCTCTCTGGAAACACCATATATTTT
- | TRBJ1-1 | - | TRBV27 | CASSDSAGTYTEAFF | TGTGCCAGCAGTGACTCGGCAGGGACTTACACTGAAGCTTTCTTT
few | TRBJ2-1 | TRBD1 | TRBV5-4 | CASKFSGTGVFNEQFF | TGTGCCAGCAAGTTCTCTGGGACAGGGGTTTTCAATGAGCAGTTCTTC
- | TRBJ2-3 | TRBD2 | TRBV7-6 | CASSSPPGAGGPPDTQYF | TGTGCCAGCAGCTCCCCGCCGGGGGCGGGAGGGCCCCCAGATACGCAGTATTTT
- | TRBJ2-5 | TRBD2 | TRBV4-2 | CASSQDGRKTQYF | TGTGCCAGCAGCCAAGACGGGAGGAAGACCCAGTACTTC
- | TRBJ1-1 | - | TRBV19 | CASSIVRLNTEAFF | TGTGCCAGTAGTATAGTCAGGTTGAACACTGAAGCTTTCTTT
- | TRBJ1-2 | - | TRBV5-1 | CASSADGSTYYGYTF | TGCGCCAGCAGCGCTGACGGGTCCACCTACTATGGCTACACCTTC
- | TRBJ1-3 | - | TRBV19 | CASSRVSGNTIYF | TGTGCCAGTAGCCGAGTAAGCGGAAACACCATATATTTT
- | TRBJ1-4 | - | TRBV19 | CASGTATNEKLFF | TGTGCCAGTGGCACCGCAACTAATGAAAAACTGTTTTTT
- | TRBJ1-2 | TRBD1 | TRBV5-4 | CASSPQGYYGYTF | TGTGCCAGCAGCCCACAGGGGTACTATGGCTACACCTTC
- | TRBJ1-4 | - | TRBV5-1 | CASSRDLGEKLFF | TGCGCCAGCAGCCGGGATCTAGGGGAAAAACTGTTTTTT
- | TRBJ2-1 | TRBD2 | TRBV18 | CASSPRTSTNNEQFF | TGTGCCAGCTCACCGCGGACTAGCACAAACAATGAGCAGTTCTTC
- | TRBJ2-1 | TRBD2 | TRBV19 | CASSATRTSGGNEQFF | TGTGCCAGTAGTGCAACGAGGACTAGCGGGGGTAATGAGCAGTTCTTC
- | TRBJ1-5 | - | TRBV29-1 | CSVGEGLLGNQPQHF | TGTAGCGTAGGGGAGGGGCTTTTGGGCAATCAGCCCCAGCATTTT
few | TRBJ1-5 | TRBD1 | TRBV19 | CASSIKRTGDQPQHF | TGTGCCAGTAGTATTAAGAGGACAGGGGATCAGCCCCAGCATTTT
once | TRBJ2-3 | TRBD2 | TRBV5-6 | CASSLDDSGTDYF | TGTGCCAGCAGCTTGGATGATAGCGGGACCGACTATTTT
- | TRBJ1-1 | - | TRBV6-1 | CASSEGGGAPDTEAFF | TGTGCCAGCAGTGAGGGTGGGGGGGCGCCGGACACTGAAGCTTTCTTT
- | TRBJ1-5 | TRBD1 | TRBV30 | CAWARDSSNQPQHF | TGTGCCTGGGCGAGGGACAGCAGCAATCAGCCCCAGCATTTT
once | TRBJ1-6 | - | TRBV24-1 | CATGDRSPLHF | TGTGCCACAGGGGATCGATCACCCCTCCACTTT
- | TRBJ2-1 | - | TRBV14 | CASSRLSSYNEQFF | TGTGCCAGCAGCCGCCTGAGCTCCTACAATGAGCAGTTCTTC
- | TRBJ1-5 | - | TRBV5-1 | CASSLGEVPDAAQPQHF | TGCGCCAGCAGCTTGGGGGAGGTTCCAGACGCGGCTCAGCCCCAGCATTTT
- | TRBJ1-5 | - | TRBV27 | CARVGRQPQHF | TGTGCCCGCGTGGGGAGGCAGCCCCAGCATTTT
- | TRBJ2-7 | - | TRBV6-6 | CASSLRTPQSSYEQYF | TGTGCCAGCAGCCTTCGGACTCCCCAGAGCTCCTACGAGCAGTACTTC
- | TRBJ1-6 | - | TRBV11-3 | CASSLNRDSPLHF | TGTGCCAGCAGCCTTAACAGGGATTCACCCCTCCACTTT
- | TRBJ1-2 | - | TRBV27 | CASRKDNFYGYTF | TGTGCCAGCAGGAAGGACAATTTCTATGGCTACACCTTC
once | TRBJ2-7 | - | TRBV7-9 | CASSPTVYEQYF | TGTGCCAGCAGTCCTACGGTCTACGAGCAGTACTTC
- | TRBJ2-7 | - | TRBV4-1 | CASSQEQEYEQYF | TGCGCCAGCAGCCAAGAGCAAGAGTACGAGCAGTACTTC
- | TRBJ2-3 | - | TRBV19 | CASSRGRDTQYF | TGTGCCAGTAGCAGGGGCCGAGATACGCAGTATTTT
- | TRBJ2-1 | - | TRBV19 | CASKREYNEQFF | TGTGCCAGTAAACGGGAATACAATGAGCAGTTCTTC
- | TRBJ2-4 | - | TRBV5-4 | CASSSSGSKNIQYF | TGTGCCAGCAGCTCGAGCGGTTCTAAAAACATTCAGTACTTC
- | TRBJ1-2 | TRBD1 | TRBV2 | CASEGQEYYGYTF | TGTGCCAGCGAGGGACAGGAGTACTATGGCTACACCTTC
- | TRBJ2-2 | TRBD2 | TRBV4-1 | CASSWTTSRNGELFF | TGCGCCAGCAGCTGGACGACTAGCCGGAACGGGGAGCTGTTTTTT
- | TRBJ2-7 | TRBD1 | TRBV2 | CASVRSKGQSSYEQYF | TGTGCCAGCGTACGGAGCAAGGGACAGTCCTCCTACGAGCAGTACTTC
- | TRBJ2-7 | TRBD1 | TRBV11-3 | CASSRGQGEQYF | TGTGCCAGCAGTCGGGGACAGGGCGAGCAGTACTTC
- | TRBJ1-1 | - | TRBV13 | CASSLGQAPFF | TGTGCCAGCAGCTTAGGACAGGCGCCTTTCTTT
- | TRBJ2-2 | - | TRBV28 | CASSLGENTGELFF | TGTGCCAGCAGTTTGGGAGAGAACACCGGGGAGCTGTTTTTT
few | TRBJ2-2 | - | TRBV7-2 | CASSPLRAAGELFF | TGTGCCAGCAGCCCCTTGCGGGCGGCCGGGGAGCTGTTTTTT
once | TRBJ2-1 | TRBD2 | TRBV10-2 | CASSHRERLAGNEQFF | TGCGCCAGCAGTCACAGGGAACGGCTAGCGGGAAATGAGCAGTTCTTC
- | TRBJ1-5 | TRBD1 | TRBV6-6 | CASSYITGGDQPQHF | TGTGCCAGCAGTTACATCACAGGGGGAGATCAGCCCCAGCATTTT
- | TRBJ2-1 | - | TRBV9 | CASSADNEQFF | TGTGCCAGCAGCGCAGATAATGAGCAGTTCTTC
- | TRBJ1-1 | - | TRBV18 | CASSPGRGQNTEAFF | TGTGCCAGCTCACCAGGGAGGGGACAGAACACTGAAGCTTTCTTT